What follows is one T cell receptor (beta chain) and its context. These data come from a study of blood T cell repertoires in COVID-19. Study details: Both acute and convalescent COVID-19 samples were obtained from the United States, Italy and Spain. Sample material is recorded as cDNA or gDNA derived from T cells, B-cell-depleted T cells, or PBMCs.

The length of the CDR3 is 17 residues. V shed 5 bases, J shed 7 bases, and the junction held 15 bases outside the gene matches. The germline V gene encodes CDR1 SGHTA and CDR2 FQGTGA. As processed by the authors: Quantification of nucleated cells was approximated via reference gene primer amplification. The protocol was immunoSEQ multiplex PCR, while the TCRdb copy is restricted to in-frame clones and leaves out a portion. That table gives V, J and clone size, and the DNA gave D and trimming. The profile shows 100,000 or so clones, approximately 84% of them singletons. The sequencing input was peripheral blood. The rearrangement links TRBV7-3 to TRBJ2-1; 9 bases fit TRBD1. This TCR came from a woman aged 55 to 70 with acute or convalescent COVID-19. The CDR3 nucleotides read TGTGCCAGCAGCCTCTCTTCCGGGACAGGGTCTAAGAATGAGCAGTTCTTC. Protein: CASSLSSGTGSKNEQFF.